A selection of T cell receptor beta chains follows, all from one sample in a study of cytomegalovirus exposure and HLA in healthy donors. TCRdb's copy holds only in-frame clones and misses some; the assay was immunoSEQ multiplex PCR. The sample has roughly 98,000 clones, approximately 75% seen once. The material sequenced was PBMCs. The receptors originated from a female donor in good health and CMV-seropositive. The CDR3 runs from the conserved cysteine through the conserved F or W. D genes are given only for firm matches. Only some rows state a clone size, as once, few, many or a class for expanded clones.

d_call: TRBD2; v_call: TRBV11-3; clone_size: NA; j_call: TRBJ2-1; cdr3_aa: CASSPTLGTSGGRNEQFF; cdr3_nt: TGTGCCAGCAGCCCGACTCTAGGGACTAGCGGGGGCCGCAATGAGCAGTTCTTC
d_call: TRBD2; v_call: TRBV7-9; clone_size: NA; j_call: TRBJ2-2; cdr3_aa: CASSLLAGLKSTGELFF; cdr3_nt: TGTGCCAGCAGCTTACTAGCGGGGCTAAAAAGCACCGGGGAGCTGTTTTTT
d_call: TRBD1; v_call: TRBV28; clone_size: NA; j_call: TRBJ1-1; cdr3_aa: CASRGQGANTEAFF; cdr3_nt: TGTGCCAGCAGGGGACAGGGGGCAAACACTGAAGCTTTCTTT
d_call: NA; v_call: TRBV11-3; clone_size: NA; j_call: TRBJ1-2; cdr3_aa: CASSSGTYGYTF; cdr3_nt: TGTGCCAGCAGTTCAGGCACCTATGGCTACACCTTC
d_call: NA; v_call: TRBV6-5; clone_size: NA; j_call: TRBJ1-4; cdr3_aa: CASSLDIKEKLFF; cdr3_nt: TGTGCCAGCAGTCTGGACATAAAGGAAAAACTGTTTTTT
d_call: TRBD1; v_call: TRBV4-1; clone_size: once; j_call: TRBJ2-4; cdr3_aa: CASSQAQGLAKNIQYF; cdr3_nt: TGCGCCAGCAGCCAAGCACAGGGGCTGGCCAAAAACATTCAGTACTTC
d_call: NA; v_call: TRBV19; clone_size: NA; j_call: TRBJ1-6; cdr3_aa: CASSIIDTSPLHF; cdr3_nt: TGTGCCAGTAGTATCATAGACACTTCACCCCTCCACTTT
d_call: NA; v_call: TRBV11-1; clone_size: NA; j_call: TRBJ1-5; cdr3_aa: CASSLGASQPQHF; cdr3_nt: TGTGCCAGCAGCTTAGGGGCGAGTCAGCCCCAGCATTTT
d_call: NA; v_call: TRBV6-1; clone_size: NA; j_call: TRBJ1-5; cdr3_aa: CASSAAGAGVNQPQHF; cdr3_nt: TGTGCCAGCAGTGCTGCGGGGGCGGGGGTCAATCAGCCCCAGCATTTT
d_call: TRBD1; v_call: TRBV28; clone_size: few; j_call: TRBJ1-1; cdr3_aa: CASAGGTEAFF; cdr3_nt: TGTGCCTCCGCAGGGGGCACTGAAGCTTTCTTT
d_call: TRBD1; v_call: TRBV9; clone_size: NA; j_call: TRBJ2-6; cdr3_aa: CASSPTGTGLSGANVLTF; cdr3_nt: TGTGCCAGCAGCCCCACCGGGACAGGCCTCTCTGGGGCCAACGTCCTGACTTTC
d_call: NA; v_call: TRBV11-2; clone_size: few; j_call: TRBJ1-4; cdr3_aa: CASSYFATNEKLFF; cdr3_nt: TGTGCCAGCAGCTACTTTGCAACTAATGAAAAACTGTTTTTT
d_call: TRBD1; v_call: TRBV6-5; clone_size: NA; j_call: TRBJ2-1; cdr3_aa: CASSYRDRGNEQFF; cdr3_nt: TGTGCCAGCAGTTACCGGGACAGGGGGAATGAGCAGTTCTTC
d_call: NA; v_call: TRBV28; clone_size: NA; j_call: TRBJ1-1; cdr3_aa: CASSWRLGGGTEAFF; cdr3_nt: TGTGCCAGCAGTTGGCGATTGGGTGGAGGGACTGAAGCTTTCTTT
d_call: TRBD1; v_call: TRBV15; clone_size: NA; j_call: TRBJ1-1; cdr3_aa: CAVQQGSYTEAFF; cdr3_nt: TGTGCCGTACAACAGGGGTCCTACACTGAAGCTTTCTTT
d_call: NA; v_call: TRBV7-2; clone_size: NA; j_call: TRBJ1-3; cdr3_aa: CASSLAGSSGNTIYF; cdr3_nt: TGTGCCAGCAGCTTAGCTGGCAGCTCTGGAAACACCATATATTTT
d_call: TRBD2; v_call: TRBV10-3; clone_size: once; j_call: TRBJ2-2; cdr3_aa: CAISEFPPLAGGGTGELFF; cdr3_nt: TGTGCCATCAGTGAGTTTCCCCCACTAGCGGGAGGTGGCACCGGGGAGCTGTTTTTT
d_call: NA; v_call: TRBV7-6; clone_size: NA; j_call: TRBJ1-1; cdr3_aa: CASSLGQTYTEAFF; cdr3_nt: TGTGCCAGCAGTTTAGGACAGACTTACACTGAAGCTTTCTTT
d_call: TRBD1; v_call: TRBV25-1; clone_size: few; j_call: TRBJ1-2; cdr3_aa: CASSDVGTANGYTF; cdr3_nt: TGTGCCAGCAGTGATGTCGGGACAGCTAATGGCTACACCTTC
d_call: NA; v_call: TRBV29-1; clone_size: few; j_call: TRBJ1-2; cdr3_aa: CSVDTGKSGYTF; cdr3_nt: TGCAGCGTTGACACAGGGAAGAGCGGCTACACCTTC
d_call: TRBD1; v_call: TRBV9; clone_size: NA; j_call: TRBJ2-1; cdr3_aa: CASSTGQGRHEQFF; cdr3_nt: TGTGCCAGCAGCACAGGACAGGGGAGGCATGAGCAGTTCTTC
d_call: NA; v_call: TRBV30; clone_size: NA; j_call: TRBJ2-1; cdr3_aa: CAWSAGYNEQFF; cdr3_nt: TGTGCCTGGAGTGCGGGCTACAATGAGCAGTTCTTC
d_call: NA; v_call: TRBV19; clone_size: NA; j_call: TRBJ1-1; cdr3_aa: CASRRTVEAFF; cdr3_nt: TGTGCCAGTAGACGAACAGTCGAAGCTTTCTTT
d_call: NA; v_call: TRBV2; clone_size: NA; j_call: TRBJ2-1; cdr3_aa: CASSLENEQFF; cdr3_nt: TGTGCCAGCAGCCTTGAGAATGAGCAGTTCTTC
d_call: NA; v_call: TRBV18; clone_size: NA; j_call: TRBJ1-5; cdr3_aa: CASSPSGGGQPQHF; cdr3_nt: TGTGCCAGCTCACCAAGCGGTGGTGGGCAGCCCCAGCATTTT
d_call: NA; v_call: TRBV30; clone_size: NA; j_call: TRBJ2-7; cdr3_aa: CAWGASYEQYF; cdr3_nt: TGTGCCTGGGGGGCCAGCTACGAGCAGTACTTC
d_call: NA; v_call: TRBV7-9; clone_size: NA; j_call: TRBJ2-5; cdr3_aa: CASSLSGNQETQYF; cdr3_nt: TGTGCCAGCAGCTTATCCGGGAACCAAGAGACCCAGTACTTC
d_call: NA; v_call: TRBV2; clone_size: NA; j_call: TRBJ2-3; cdr3_aa: CASLTLGQGFTDTQYF; cdr3_nt: TGTGCCAGCCTAACCCTGGGGCAGGGATTCACAGATACGCAGTATTTT
d_call: TRBD1; v_call: TRBV7-6; clone_size: NA; j_call: TRBJ2-5; cdr3_aa: CASTLTGPQETQYF; cdr3_nt: TGTGCCAGCACCTTGACAGGGCCCCAAGAGACCCAGTACTTC
d_call: NA; v_call: TRBV9; clone_size: few; j_call: TRBJ1-1; cdr3_aa: CASSVGHLNTEAFF; cdr3_nt: TGTGCCAGCAGCGTAGGACATCTGAACACTGAAGCTTTCTTT
d_call: TRBD1; v_call: TRBV6-5; clone_size: NA; j_call: TRBJ2-5; cdr3_aa: CASSRQGRGAETQYF; cdr3_nt: TGTGCCAGCAGCCGACAGGGCCGGGGTGCAGAGACCCAGTACTTC
d_call: NA; v_call: TRBV21-1; clone_size: NA; j_call: TRBJ1-1; cdr3_aa: CASSKGLEGNTEAFF; cdr3_nt: TGTGCCAGCAGCAAGGGCCTAGAGGGGAACACTGAAGCTTTCTTT
d_call: NA; v_call: TRBV10-3; clone_size: NA; j_call: TRBJ2-7; cdr3_aa: CATSRDFQTYEQYF; cdr3_nt: TGTGCCACGAGCCGGGACTTTCAGACCTACGAGCAGTACTTC
d_call: TRBD1; v_call: TRBV4-1; clone_size: NA; j_call: TRBJ1-5; cdr3_aa: CASSQGQGDLGNQPQHF; cdr3_nt: TGCGCCAGCAGCCAAGGACAGGGCGACTTAGGGAATCAGCCCCAGCATTTT
d_call: TRBD2; v_call: TRBV4-3; clone_size: NA; j_call: TRBJ2-7; cdr3_aa: CASSQSLAGESYEQYF; cdr3_nt: TGCGCCAGCAGCCAAAGTCTAGCGGGAGAGAGCTACGAGCAGTACTTC
d_call: NA; v_call: TRBV5-4; clone_size: NA; j_call: TRBJ2-5; cdr3_aa: CASSRDLAETQYF; cdr3_nt: TGTGCCAGCAGCCGGGACTTGGCGGAGACCCAGTACTTC
d_call: NA; v_call: TRBV15; clone_size: NA; j_call: TRBJ2-1; cdr3_aa: CATSRGGGREQFF; cdr3_nt: TGTGCCACCAGCAGAGGTGGCGGTCGTGAGCAGTTCTTC
d_call: NA; v_call: TRBV11-2; clone_size: NA; j_call: TRBJ2-5; cdr3_aa: CASSSRSETQYF; cdr3_nt: TGTGCCAGCAGCTCTAGGTCAGAGACCCAGTACTTC
d_call: TRBD1; v_call: TRBV6-5; clone_size: NA; j_call: TRBJ2-7; cdr3_aa: CASSSTGQTYEQYF; cdr3_nt: TGTGCCAGCAGTTCCACGGGACAGACCTACGAGCAGTACTTC
d_call: NA; v_call: TRBV4-1; clone_size: once; j_call: TRBJ1-5; cdr3_aa: CASSQGRQEIYPQHF; cdr3_nt: TGCGCCAGCAGCCAGGGGAGACAGGAGATTTATCCCCAGCATTTT
d_call: NA; v_call: TRBV27; clone_size: NA; j_call: TRBJ2-7; cdr3_aa: CASSLSGSSYEQYF; cdr3_nt: TGTGCCAGCAGTTTGAGTGGGAGCTCCTACGAGCAGTACTTC
d_call: TRBD1; v_call: TRBV7-2; clone_size: NA; j_call: TRBJ2-7; cdr3_aa: CASSLRGQGFGEQYF; cdr3_nt: TGTGCCAGCAGCTTAAGAGGACAGGGGTTCGGCGAGCAGTACTTC
d_call: NA; v_call: TRBV6-5; clone_size: NA; j_call: TRBJ2-7; cdr3_aa: CASSSMGAARSNEQYF; cdr3_nt: TGTGCCAGCAGTTCGATGGGGGCTGCCAGGTCTAACGAGCAGTACTTC
d_call: NA; v_call: TRBV9; clone_size: NA; j_call: TRBJ1-6; cdr3_aa: CASSLETEGSPLHF; cdr3_nt: TGTGCCAGCAGCCTGGAGACAGAAGGCTCACCCCTCCACTTT
d_call: TRBD2; v_call: TRBV2; clone_size: few; j_call: TRBJ2-1; cdr3_aa: CASRRLAGGSNEQFF; cdr3_nt: TGTGCCAGCCGCAGACTAGCGGGAGGATCGAATGAGCAGTTCTTC
d_call: TRBD1; v_call: TRBV9; clone_size: NA; j_call: TRBJ1-1; cdr3_aa: CASSPPTGVRGRTEAFF; cdr3_nt: TGTGCCAGCAGCCCCCCGACAGGGGTAAGGGGAAGGACTGAAGCTTTCTTT
d_call: NA; v_call: TRBV7-8; clone_size: NA; j_call: TRBJ1-1; cdr3_aa: CASSLGITEAFF; cdr3_nt: TGTGCCAGCAGCTTAGGTATTACTGAAGCTTTCTTT
d_call: TRBD2; v_call: TRBV5-4; clone_size: NA; j_call: TRBJ2-6; cdr3_aa: CASSPGTSGAGANVLTF; cdr3_nt: TGTGCCAGCAGCCCAGGGACTAGCGGAGCTGGGGCCAACGTCCTGACTTTC
d_call: NA; v_call: TRBV10-3; clone_size: NA; j_call: TRBJ2-5; cdr3_aa: CAISEIQETQYF; cdr3_nt: TGTGCCATCAGTGAGATACAAGAGACCCAGTACTTC
d_call: TRBD1; v_call: TRBV29-1; clone_size: NA; j_call: TRBJ2-2; cdr3_aa: CSVDGGRGRDTGELFF; cdr3_nt: TGCAGCGTCGATGGAGGCAGGGGGCGCGATACCGGGGAGCTGTTTTTT
d_call: NA; v_call: TRBV30; clone_size: NA; j_call: TRBJ1-1; cdr3_aa: CAWSVLAGAWFFF; cdr3_nt: TGTGCCTGGAGTGTACTGGCAGGGGCATGGTTTTTCTTT
d_call: NA; v_call: TRBV28; clone_size: NA; j_call: TRBJ2-2; cdr3_aa: CASRRLTGELFF; cdr3_nt: TGTGCCAGCCGCCGGTTGACCGGGGAGCTGTTTTTT
d_call: TRBD1; v_call: TRBV28; clone_size: NA; j_call: TRBJ2-7; cdr3_aa: CASSSVRDRVQKSALLGYEQYF; cdr3_nt: TGTGCCAGCAGTTCCGTCCGGGACAGGGTTCAGAAAAGTGCATTGTTGGGCTACGAGCAGTACTTC
d_call: NA; v_call: TRBV7-6; clone_size: NA; j_call: TRBJ2-3; cdr3_aa: CASSLELGTDTQYF; cdr3_nt: TGTGCCAGCAGCTTGGAACTAGGAACAGATACGCAGTATTTT
d_call: NA; v_call: TRBV6-1; clone_size: NA; j_call: TRBJ1-2; cdr3_aa: CASSEPGREGYTF; cdr3_nt: TGTGCCAGCAGTGAACCCGGTCGAGAGGGCTACACCTTC
d_call: NA; v_call: TRBV6-5; clone_size: NA; j_call: TRBJ1-6; cdr3_aa: CASPQGRSNSPLHF; cdr3_nt: TGTGCCAGCCCTCAGGGCAGAAGCAATTCACCCCTCCACTTT
d_call: TRBD2; v_call: TRBV7-2; clone_size: NA; j_call: TRBJ2-1; cdr3_aa: CASSPSGGKGNEQFF; cdr3_nt: TGTGCCAGCAGCCCTAGCGGGGGCAAAGGGAATGAGCAGTTCTTC
d_call: NA; v_call: TRBV29-1; clone_size: NA; j_call: TRBJ1-5; cdr3_aa: CSVRQGPNQPQHF; cdr3_nt: TGCAGCGTTCGCCAGGGGCCCAATCAGCCCCAGCATTTT
d_call: NA; v_call: TRBV19; clone_size: NA; j_call: TRBJ2-2; cdr3_aa: CATISPGELFF; cdr3_nt: TGTGCCACAATTTCCCCCGGGGAGCTGTTTTTT
d_call: TRBD1; v_call: TRBV27; clone_size: NA; j_call: TRBJ1-2; cdr3_aa: CASSYRDSYGYTF; cdr3_nt: TGTGCCAGCAGCTACCGGGACAGCTATGGCTACACCTTC